The TCR beta chain described here comes from a study of blood T cell repertoires in COVID-19 (dated by TCRdb to about 2020). Regarding the complete study: Collaborator samples came from the United States, Italy and Spain and covered acute and convalescent phases of COVID-19. The material from the prospective study consisted of cDNA or gDNA derived from T cells, B-cell-depleted T cells, or PBMCs. The dataset comprised deeply sampled blood TCRbeta repertoires from subjects exposed to, actively infected with, or recovered from COVID-19. The repertoires were released in a freely available public database meant as a resource for research on the immune response to SARS-CoV-2. The samples were drawn from two sources: the first 160 participants of the ongoing ImmuneRACE study, and 1,254 subjects contributed by 6 global collaborators. The sample metadata nearly always contained a de-identified subject ID, COVID-19 status, age in years and sex. Where available, HLA class I and class II types were taken from metadata supplied by the sample provider and were not determined by assay-based typing. What the research found in general, with its limitations: The quantity of clinical and demographic metadata differed by source and by participant and was supplied without curation.

The immunoSEQ Assay, a bias-controlled multiplex PCR, was used to amplify TCRbeta CDR3 regions from genomic DNA. The original pipeline was this. Within the assay, amplification of reference gene primers was used to estimate how many nucleated cells each sample contained. To quantify the absolute abundance of each unique TCRbeta CDR3 rearrangement, sequence reads were collapsed and filtered. For each sample, productive Simpson clonality was calculated by taking the square root of Simpson's diversity index across productive rearrangements. TCRdb took over this immuneACCESS table, retaining in-frame rearrangements with V and J assigned. Such tables are incomplete; in checked studies, under half of the missing clones stem from an unresolved V gene, and the remainder is unexplained. Clonal size and the V and J genes are those of that table, whereas D and trimming came from the DNA. This sample holds 160,000 or so clones; around 84% were observed only once. Jointly, the top ten make up nearly 8% of the sample.

A note on this clone: The target of this receptor is not known. No base qualities exist here, and no much larger clone lies one base off it.

Participants in the prospective study were enrolled through a virtual design, were aged roughly 18 to 100 years, and lived in roughly 24 United States geographic areas. Cohort assignment in the prospective study relied on participant-reported clinical history from a screening survey and a study questionnaire. Recovered participants in ImmuneRACE Cohort 3 were defined by two consecutive negative NP/OP PCR tests, clearance by a healthcare professional, or resolution of symptoms. In the prospective study, mobile phlebotomists collected whole blood, serum and a nasopharyngeal or oropharyngeal swab from each participant. Additional blood draws and questionnaires over a roughly two-month period could optionally be provided by prospective study participants. Before DNA extraction, blood samples from the prospective study were shipped at room temperature or frozen. V is pared back by 5 bases and J by 5 bases, with 10 bases lying between the germline termini. Per the germline V gene (reference sequence), LNHNV is the CDR1 and YYDKDF is the CDR2. The CDR3, from cysteine to phenylalanine, totals 14 residues. Kept here is only the CDR3 DNA, which spans 42 bases and is read in frame from base 1.

The sequencing input was PBMCs or T cells enriched from blood (not recorded which). This chain is built from TRBV15 and TRBJ1-6, with an unclear D gene assignment. The clonotype was recovered from a woman aged 50 to 65 who had recovered from COVID-19. The CDR3 is CATSVSYHNSPLHF. The DNA is TGTGCCACCAGCGTCAGTTACCATAATTCACCCCTCCACTTT. The CDR3 plus the reference TRBV15 and TRBJ1-6 genes for the other parts give the full variable domain: DAMVIQNPRYQVTQFGKPVTLSCSQTLNHNVMYWYQQKSSQAPKLLFHYYDKDFNNEADTPDNFQSRRPNTSFCFLDIRSPGLGDTAMYLCATSVSYHNSPLHFGNGTRLTVT.